This T cell receptor (beta chain) was captured by sequencing in a study of blood T cell repertoires in COVID-19 (dated by TCRdb to 2019 to 2021). Regarding the study in general: Collaborator samples came from the United States, Italy and Spain and covered acute and convalescent phases of COVID-19. Nearly every sample came with metadata listing a de-identified subject ID, COVID-19 status, age in years and sex. A freely available public database, intended as a resource for researchers studying the immune response to SARS-CoV-2, is where the repertoires were released. Where available, HLA class I and class II types were obtained from metadata supplied by the sample provider rather than from assay-based typing. The material from the prospective study consisted of cDNA or gDNA derived from T cells, B-cell-depleted T cells, or PBMCs. Deeply sampled blood TCRbeta repertoires from subjects exposed to, actively infected with, or recovered from COVID-19 were included in the dataset. The samples were drawn from the first 160 participants of the ongoing ImmuneRACE study and from some 1,300 subjects provided by 6 global collaborators. The paper as a whole reports these results and caveats: The quantity of clinical and demographic metadata differed by source and by participant and was supplied without curation.

Whole blood was collected in K2EDTA tubes by collaborating institutions according to the institutions' own protocols. Collaborator samples were shipped for TCRbeta analysis as frozen whole blood, isolated PBMCs, or DNA extracted from either sample type. The germline V gene encodes CDR1 KGHDR and CDR2 SFDVKD. The V and J ends are trimmed by 1 base and 6 bases, leaving 10 bases between them. The CDR3 has 14 amino acids, counting the end cysteine and phenylalanine. Just the 42-base CDR3 DNA is kept, in frame starting at base 1. Worth noting for this clone: The antigen this receptor binds is unknown. No qualities accompany the bases; no much larger clone lies one base away.

TCRbeta CDR3 regions were amplified from genomic DNA using the immunoSEQ Assay, a bias-controlled multiplex PCR. The paper's processing steps were these. The number of nucleated cells in each sample was estimated by amplification of reference gene primers within the assay. To quantify the absolute abundance of each unique TCRbeta CDR3 rearrangement, sequence reads were collapsed and filtered. For each sample, productive Simpson clonality was calculated as the square root of Simpson's diversity index over productive rearrangements. In TCRdb, the immuneACCESS table is reduced to in-frame sequences with V and J assigned. These tables do not hold every clone; where another copy was compared, an unresolved V gene accounts for under half, and the others remain unexplained. The D gene and trimming were derived from the DNA, and the V and J assignments and clone size from that table. The sample table shows 100,000 or so clones, and about four fifths are seen once. The ten largest clones represent under 20% of the sample.

The chain couples TRBV24-1 to TRBJ2-3; the D gene is perhaps TRBD2, on 5 matching bases. Sequencing was done on a sample of peripheral blood. This clonotype was obtained from a human donor in a cohort sampled during active COVID-19. The CDR3 protein: CATSDLRERDTQYF. The DNA reads as follows: TGTGCCACCAGTGATTTAAGGGAGAGGGATACGCAGTATTTT.